This TCR beta chain was profiled in a study of beta chain features in type 1 diabetes. Study-wide findings and caveats: The naive, central memory and Treg TCRB repertoires looked more alike in patients than they did in healthy donors. Type 1 diabetes patients had moderately but significantly shorter TCRB CDR3s in all four CD4+ subsets.

The CDR3 is 14 residues long. The germline V gene has CDR1 GTSNPN and CDR2 SVGIG (reference sequence). The V end was cut by 0 bases, the J end by 3 bases, with 8 bases between. As every portion of the isolated RNA was reverse transcribed, the sequencing read expressed TCRB transcripts. About 3.57 million reads per sample on average were obtained from naive, central memory and regulatory T cell samples. Method: immunoSEQ multiplex PCR; TCRdb's copy keeps in-frame clones and lacks some. The data contain 500,000 to 850,000 clones, roughly an eighth of them singletons. This clone was detected a few times. What it binds is not known.

The chain recombines TRBV30 with TRBJ2-2; D might be TRBD1 (6 bases). The sample taken for sequencing was naive CD4+ T cells from blood. The sequence derives from a young man with type 1 diabetes. CDR3 bases: TGTGCCTGGAGTGTACACAGGGACACCGGGGAGCTGTTTTTT. Protein: CAWSVHRDTGELFF.